This TCR beta chain was observed in a study of T cell responses to AZD1222 COVID-19 vaccine. TCRdb's table, derived via immunoSEQ multiplex PCR, lists solely in-frame clones and lacks some. The sample comprises 98,000 or so clones, over 85% of which are singletons, and less than 6.5% rests with the top ten. This CDR3 is built from 12 residues. The V end was cut by 6 bases, the J end by 0 bases, with 4 bases between. Germline values: CDR1 MNHEY, CDR2 SVGEGT. This clone was counted a few times. The clonotype originates from an adult in good health. Sequencing used peripheral blood, obtained on day 0 of AZD1222 vaccination. V usage is TRBV6-2 or TRBV6-3 and J usage is TRBJ2-3; D unresolved. The CDR3 nucleotides read TGTGCCAGCAGCCAGAGCACAGATACGCAGTATTTT. This sequence encodes CASSQSTDTQYF.